Following are 2 T cell receptor beta chains from one sample sequenced in a study of blood T cell repertoires in COVID-19. Clones were sequenced by immunoSEQ multiplex PCR, and TCRdb holds only the in-frame ones, with some missing. The repertoire holds tens of thousands of clones, with roughly 84% as singletons. Sequencing was performed on peripheral blood. The origin of the receptors is a man aged 70-80 years with acute or convalescent COVID-19.

The rearrangement joins TRBV5-4 to TRBJ2-7; possibly TRBD1 for D (5 bases). CDR3 length: 14 amino acids. Trimming took 0 bases from V and 3 from J, leaving 10 bases between them. Germline CDR1 reads SGHNT; CDR2 reads YYREEE (reference sequence). CDR3 sequence: CASSLDRQSYEQYF. CDR3 DNA sequence: TGTGCCAGCAGCTTGGACAGACAGAGCTACGAGCAGTACTTC.

The chain carries TRBV24-1 and TRBJ2-5, with D perhaps matching TRBD1 (7 bases). CDR1 and CDR2 (germline): KGHDR, SFDVKD. Trimming stripped 1 base from V and 2 bases from J, with 13 bases between. This CDR3 spans 16 amino acids. CDR3 sequence: CATSDFSRDRQETQYF. The CDR3 region has the DNA TGTGCCACCAGTGATTTCTCGCGGGACAGACAAGAGACCCAGTACTTC.